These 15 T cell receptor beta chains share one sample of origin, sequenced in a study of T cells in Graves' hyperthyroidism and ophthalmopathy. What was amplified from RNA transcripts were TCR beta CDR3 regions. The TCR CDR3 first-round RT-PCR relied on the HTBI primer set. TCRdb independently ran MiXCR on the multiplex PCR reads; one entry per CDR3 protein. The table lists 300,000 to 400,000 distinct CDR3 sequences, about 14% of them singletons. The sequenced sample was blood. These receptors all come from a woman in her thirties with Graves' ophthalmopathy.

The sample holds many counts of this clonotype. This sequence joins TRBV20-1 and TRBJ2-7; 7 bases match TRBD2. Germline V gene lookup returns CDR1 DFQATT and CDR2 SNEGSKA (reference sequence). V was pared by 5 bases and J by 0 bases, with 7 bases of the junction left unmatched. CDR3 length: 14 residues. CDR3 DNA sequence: TGCAGTGCTCTGCGGGGGAGTGCCTCCTACGAGCAGTACTTC. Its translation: CSALRGSASYEQYF.

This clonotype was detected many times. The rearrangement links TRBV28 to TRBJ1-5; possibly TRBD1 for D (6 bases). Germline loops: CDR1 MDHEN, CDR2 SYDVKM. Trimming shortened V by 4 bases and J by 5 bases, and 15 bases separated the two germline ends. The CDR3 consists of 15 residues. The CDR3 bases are TGTGCCAGCAGTTCCAGACAGGTTTTACATCAGCCCCAGCATTTT. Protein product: CASSSRQVLHQPQHF.

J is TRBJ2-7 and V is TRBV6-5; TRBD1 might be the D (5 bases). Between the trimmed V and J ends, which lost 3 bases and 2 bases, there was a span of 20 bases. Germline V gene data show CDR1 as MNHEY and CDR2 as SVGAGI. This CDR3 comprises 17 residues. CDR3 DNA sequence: TGTGCCAGCAGTTATCAAGGGCTAATAGGGGCCCCCTACGAGCAGTACTTC. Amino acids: CASSYQGLIGAPYEQYF.

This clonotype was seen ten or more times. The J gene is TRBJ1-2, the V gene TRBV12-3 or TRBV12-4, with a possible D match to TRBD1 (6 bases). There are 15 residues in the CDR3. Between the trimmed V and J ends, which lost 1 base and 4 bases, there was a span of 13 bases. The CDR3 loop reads CASSLDRTDPYGYTF. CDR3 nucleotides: TGTGCCAGCAGTTTAGATCGGACAGATCCCTATGGCTACACCTTC.

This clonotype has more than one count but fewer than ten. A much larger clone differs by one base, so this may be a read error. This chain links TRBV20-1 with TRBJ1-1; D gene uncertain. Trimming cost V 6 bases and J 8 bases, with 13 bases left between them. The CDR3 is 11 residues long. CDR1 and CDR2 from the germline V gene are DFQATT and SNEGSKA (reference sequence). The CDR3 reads CSARWTGEAFF. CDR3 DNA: TGCAGTGCCAGATGGACGGGAGAAGCTTTCTTT.

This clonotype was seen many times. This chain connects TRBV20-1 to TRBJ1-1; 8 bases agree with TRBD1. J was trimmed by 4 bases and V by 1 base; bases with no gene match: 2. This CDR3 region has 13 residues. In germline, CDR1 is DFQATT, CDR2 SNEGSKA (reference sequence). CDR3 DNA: TGCAGTGCTAGAGGGACAGGGACCACTGAAGCTTTCTTT. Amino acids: CSARGTGTTEAFF.

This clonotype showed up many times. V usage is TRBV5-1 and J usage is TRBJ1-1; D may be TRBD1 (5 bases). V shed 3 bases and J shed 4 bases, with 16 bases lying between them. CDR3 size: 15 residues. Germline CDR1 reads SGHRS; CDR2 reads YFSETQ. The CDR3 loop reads CASSSGLDSLTEAFF. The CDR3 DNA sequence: TGCGCCAGCAGCTCAGGTCTCGACAGTCTCACTGAAGCTTTCTTT.

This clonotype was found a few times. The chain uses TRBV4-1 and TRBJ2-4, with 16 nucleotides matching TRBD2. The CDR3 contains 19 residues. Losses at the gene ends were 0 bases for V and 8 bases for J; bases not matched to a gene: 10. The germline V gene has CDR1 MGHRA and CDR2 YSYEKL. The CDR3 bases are TGCGCCAGCAGCCAAGAGACCGGGACTAGCGGGGGGGCCTCGGACATTCAGTACTTC. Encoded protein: CASSQETGTSGGASDIQYF.

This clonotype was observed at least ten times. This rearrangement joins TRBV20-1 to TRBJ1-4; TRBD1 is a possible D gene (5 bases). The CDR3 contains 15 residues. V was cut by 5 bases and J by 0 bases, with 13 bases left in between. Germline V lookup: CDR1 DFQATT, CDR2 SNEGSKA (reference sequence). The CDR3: CSAAGVGTTNEKLFF. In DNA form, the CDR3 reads TGCAGTGCTGCGGGGGTGGGGACAACTAATGAAAAACTGTTTTTT.

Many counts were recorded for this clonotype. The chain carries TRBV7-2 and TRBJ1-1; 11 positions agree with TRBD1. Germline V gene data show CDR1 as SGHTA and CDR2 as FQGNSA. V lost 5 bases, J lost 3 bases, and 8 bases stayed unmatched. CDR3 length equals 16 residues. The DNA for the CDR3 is TGTGCCAGCAGCCTCCGGGACAGGGGGTGGGACACTGAAGCTTTCTTT. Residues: CASSLRDRGWDTEAFF.

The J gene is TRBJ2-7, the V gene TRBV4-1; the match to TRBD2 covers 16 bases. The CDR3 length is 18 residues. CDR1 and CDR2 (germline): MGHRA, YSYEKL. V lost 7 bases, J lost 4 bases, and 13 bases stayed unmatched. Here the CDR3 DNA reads TGCGCCAGCAATACCGGGACTAGCGGGGGGGCCTACCGGTACGAGCAGTACTTC. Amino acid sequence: CASNTGTSGGAYRYEQYF.

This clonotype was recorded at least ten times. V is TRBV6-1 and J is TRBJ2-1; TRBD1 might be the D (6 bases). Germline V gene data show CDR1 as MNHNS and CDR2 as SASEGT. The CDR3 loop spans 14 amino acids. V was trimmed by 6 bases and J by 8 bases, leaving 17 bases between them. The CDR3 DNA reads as TGTGCCAGCAGGGACAGTTATCGGTACGATGAGCAGTTCTTC. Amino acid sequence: CASRDSYRYDEQFF.

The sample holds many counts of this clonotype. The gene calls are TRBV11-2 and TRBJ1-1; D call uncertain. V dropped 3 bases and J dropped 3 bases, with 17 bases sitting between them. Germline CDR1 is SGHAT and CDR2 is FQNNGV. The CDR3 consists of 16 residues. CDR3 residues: CASSLTPNMRDTEAFF. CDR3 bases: TGTGCCAGCAGCTTGACCCCCAACATGCGCGACACTGAAGCTTTCTTT.

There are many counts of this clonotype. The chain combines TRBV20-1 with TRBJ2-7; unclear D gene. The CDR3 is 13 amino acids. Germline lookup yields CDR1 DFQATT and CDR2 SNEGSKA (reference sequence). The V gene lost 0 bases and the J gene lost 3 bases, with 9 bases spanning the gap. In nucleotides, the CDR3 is TGCAGTGCTAGAGATCAGCAAGTCTACGAGCAGTACTTC. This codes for CSARDQQVYEQYF.

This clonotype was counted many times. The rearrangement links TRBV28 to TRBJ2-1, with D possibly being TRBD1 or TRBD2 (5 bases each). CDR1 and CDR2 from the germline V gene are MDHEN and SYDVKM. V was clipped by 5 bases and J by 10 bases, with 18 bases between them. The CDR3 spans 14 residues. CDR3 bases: TGTGCCAGCAGTGCACCGGGACCCCTGGTAGAGCAGTTCTTC. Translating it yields CASSAPGPLVEQFF.